These T cell receptor beta chains were read from a single sample in a study of T cell responses to AZD1222 COVID-19 vaccine. The protocol was immunoSEQ multiplex PCR, while the TCRdb copy is restricted to in-frame clones and leaves out a portion. The sample includes 150,000 to 200,000 clones, more than 75% of them seen just once. The sequencing used peripheral blood, collected on day 0 of AZD1222 vaccination. These receptors originate from an adult in good health. CDR3s include the opening cysteine and the closing phenylalanine or tryptophan. A D gene is named only where the DNA matches it firmly. The size of a clone is reported for some rows only, either as once, few or many, or as a class for expanded clones.

CDR3 protein,CDR3 DNA,J gene,V gene,D gene,clone size
CASSPTFGETQYF,TGTGCCAGCTCACCAACTTTCGGAGAGACCCAGTACTTC,TRBJ2-5,TRBV18,.,once
CASNREAGGVMEQYF,TGTGCCAGCAATCGGGAAGCGGGAGGGGTGATGGAGCAGTACTTC,TRBJ2-7,TRBV2,TRBD2,.
CASSSYYEQFF,TGTGCCAGCAGCTCTTATTATGAGCAGTTCTTC,TRBJ2-1,TRBV11-2,.,.
CASSLSGTSLSPLHF,TGTGCCAGCAGCTTATCAGGGACAAGCCTATCACCCCTCCACTTT,TRBJ1-6,TRBV7-8,.,.
CASSLPRARGGYTF,TGTGCCAGCAGCTTACCGAGGGCCCGGGGGGGCTACACCTTC,TRBJ1-2,TRBV7-2,.,.
CSVGGLIHYGYTF,TGCAGCGTGGGGGGTCTAATCCACTATGGCTACACCTTC,TRBJ1-2,TRBV29-1,.,.
CASSFGTYEQYF,TGTGCCAGCAGCTTTGGGACCTACGAGCAGTACTTC,TRBJ2-7,TRBV7-8,.,once
CASSRARDYGYTF,TGTGCCAGTAGTAGGGCCAGGGACTATGGCTACACCTTC,TRBJ1-2,TRBV19,.,once
CASSPWGREPQHF,TGTGCCAGTAGTCCCTGGGGGCGGGAGCCCCAGCATTTT,TRBJ1-5,TRBV19,.,.
CSARQAFGAFF,TGCAGTGCTCGACAGGCCTTTGGGGCTTTCTTT,TRBJ1-1,TRBV20-1,.,.